The subject of this entry is one TCR beta chain. CDR3 size: 14 residues. Germline assignment: CDR1 MGHRA and CDR2 YSYEKL. V dropped 4 bases and J dropped 3 bases, with 7 bases sitting between them. These data belong to a study of blood T cell repertoires in COVID-19. Study-level information: The study drew acute and convalescent COVID-19 samples from the United States, Italy and Spain. Nucleic acid was either cDNA or gDNA, and it came from T cells, B-cell-depleted T cells, or PBMCs.

In the authors' methods: Researchers report that nucleated cell counts were estimated from reference gene primer amplification. Clones were sequenced by immunoSEQ multiplex PCR, and TCRdb holds only the in-frame ones, with some missing. The V and J calls and clone size are taken from that table; D and trimming were inferred from the DNA. This sample yields 110,000 to 150,000 clones, of which over 75% are seen a single time; about 40% belongs to the top ten. The source material was peripheral blood. The chain has TRBV4-1 and TRBJ2-6; D is ambiguous. This sequence originates from a human donor in a cohort sampled during active COVID-19. The CDR3 DNA follows: TGCGCCAGCAGCCGAGCTTTTGGGGCCAACGTCCTGACTTTC. Its translation is CASSRAFGANVLTF.